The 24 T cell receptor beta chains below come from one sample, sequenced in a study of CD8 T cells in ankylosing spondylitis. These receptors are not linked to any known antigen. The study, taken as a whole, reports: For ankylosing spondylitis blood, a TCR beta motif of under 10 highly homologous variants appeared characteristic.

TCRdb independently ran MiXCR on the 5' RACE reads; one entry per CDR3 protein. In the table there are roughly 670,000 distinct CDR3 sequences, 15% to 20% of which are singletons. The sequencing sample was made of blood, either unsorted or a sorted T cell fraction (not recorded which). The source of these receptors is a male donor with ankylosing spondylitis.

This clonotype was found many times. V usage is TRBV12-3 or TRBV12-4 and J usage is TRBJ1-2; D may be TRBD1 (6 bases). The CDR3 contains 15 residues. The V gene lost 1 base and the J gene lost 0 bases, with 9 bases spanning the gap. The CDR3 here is CASSLVQGSNYGYTF. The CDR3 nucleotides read TGTGCCAGCAGTTTAGTTCAGGGGTCTAACTATGGCTACACCTTC.

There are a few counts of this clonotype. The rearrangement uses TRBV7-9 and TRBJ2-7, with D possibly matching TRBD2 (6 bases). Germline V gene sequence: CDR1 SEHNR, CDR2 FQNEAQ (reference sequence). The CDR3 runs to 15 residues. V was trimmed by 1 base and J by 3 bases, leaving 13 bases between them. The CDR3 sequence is CASSLVLSRDYEQYF. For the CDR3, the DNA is TGTGCCAGCAGCTTAGTCCTCTCGCGGGACTACGAGCAGTACTTC.

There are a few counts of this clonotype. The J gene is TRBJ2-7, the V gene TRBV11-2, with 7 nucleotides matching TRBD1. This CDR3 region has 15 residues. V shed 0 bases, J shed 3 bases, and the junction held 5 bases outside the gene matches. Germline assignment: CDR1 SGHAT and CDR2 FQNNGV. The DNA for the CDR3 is TGTGCCAGCAGCTTAGATCGACAGGGCAACTACGAGCAGTACTTC. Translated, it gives CASSLDRQGNYEQYF. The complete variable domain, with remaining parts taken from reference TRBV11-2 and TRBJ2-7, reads EAGVAQSPRYKIIEKRQSVAFWCNPISGHATLYWYQQILGQGPKLLIQFQNNGVVDDSQLPKDRFSAERLKGVDSTLKIQPAKLEDSAVYLCASSLDRQGNYEQYFGPGTRLTVT.

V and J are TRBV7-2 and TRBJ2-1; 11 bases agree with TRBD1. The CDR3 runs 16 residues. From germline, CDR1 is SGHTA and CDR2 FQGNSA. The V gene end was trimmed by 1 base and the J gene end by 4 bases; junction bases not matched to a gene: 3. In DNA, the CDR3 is TGTGCCAGCAGCTTAGATGGGACAGGGGGATACAATGAGCAGTTCTTC. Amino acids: CASSLDGTGGYNEQFF.

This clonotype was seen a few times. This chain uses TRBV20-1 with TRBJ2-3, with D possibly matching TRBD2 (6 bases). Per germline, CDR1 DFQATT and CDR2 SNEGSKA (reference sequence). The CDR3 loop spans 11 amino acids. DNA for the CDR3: TGCAGCCGGGACGGGGGAGATACGCAGTATTTT. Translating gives CSRDGGDTQYF.

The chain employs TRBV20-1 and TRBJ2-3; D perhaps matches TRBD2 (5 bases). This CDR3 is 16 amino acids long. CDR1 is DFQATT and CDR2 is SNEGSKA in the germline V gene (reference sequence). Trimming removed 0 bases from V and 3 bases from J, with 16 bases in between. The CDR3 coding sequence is TGCAGTGCTAGAGATCCCAGGTCTAGCAGAACAGATACGCAGTATTTT. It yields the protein CSARDPRSSRTDTQYF.

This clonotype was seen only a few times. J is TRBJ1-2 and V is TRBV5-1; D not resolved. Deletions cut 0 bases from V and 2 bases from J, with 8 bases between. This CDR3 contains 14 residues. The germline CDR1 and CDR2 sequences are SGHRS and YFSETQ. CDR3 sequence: CASSLDGENYGYTF. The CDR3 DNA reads TGCGCCAGCAGCTTGGATGGCGAGAACTATGGCTACACCTTC.

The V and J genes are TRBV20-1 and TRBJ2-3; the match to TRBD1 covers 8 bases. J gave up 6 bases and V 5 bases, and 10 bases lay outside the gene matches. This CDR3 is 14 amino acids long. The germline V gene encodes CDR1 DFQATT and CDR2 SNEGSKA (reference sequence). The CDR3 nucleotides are TGCAGTGCTCCCCGGACAGGGAAGAGCGATACGCAGTATTTT. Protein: CSAPRTGKSDTQYF.

Here the CDR3 reads CASSNYGTGAAGNTEAFF. CDR3 coding DNA: TGTGCCAGCAGCAATTATGGGACAGGGGCCGCCGGGAACACTGAAGCTTTCTTT. V usage is TRBV12-3 or TRBV12-4 and J usage is TRBJ1-1; TRBD1 matches 10 bases. The ends lost 6 bases at V and 1 base at J; junction bases unmatched: 14. This CDR3 comprises 18 residues.

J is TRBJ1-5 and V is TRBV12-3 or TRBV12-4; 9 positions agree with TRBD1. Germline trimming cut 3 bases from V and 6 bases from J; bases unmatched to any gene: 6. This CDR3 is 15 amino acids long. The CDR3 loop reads CASSFRTGEGQPQHF. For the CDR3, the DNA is TGTGCCAGCAGTTTCCGGACAGGGGAGGGTCAGCCCCAGCATTTT.

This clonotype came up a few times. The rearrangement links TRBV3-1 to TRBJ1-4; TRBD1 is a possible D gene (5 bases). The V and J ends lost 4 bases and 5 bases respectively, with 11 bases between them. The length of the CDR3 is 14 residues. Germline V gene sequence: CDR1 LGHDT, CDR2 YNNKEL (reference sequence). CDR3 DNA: TGTGCCAGCAGCCCAACAGGCATCAATGAAAAACTGTTTTTT. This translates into CASSPTGINEKLFF.

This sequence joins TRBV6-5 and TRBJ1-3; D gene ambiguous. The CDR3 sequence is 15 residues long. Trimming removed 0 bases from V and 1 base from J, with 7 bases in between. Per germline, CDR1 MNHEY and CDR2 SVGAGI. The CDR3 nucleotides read TGTGCCAGCAGTTACTCAGGGAGATCTGGAAACACCATATATTTT. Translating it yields CASSYSGRSGNTIYF.

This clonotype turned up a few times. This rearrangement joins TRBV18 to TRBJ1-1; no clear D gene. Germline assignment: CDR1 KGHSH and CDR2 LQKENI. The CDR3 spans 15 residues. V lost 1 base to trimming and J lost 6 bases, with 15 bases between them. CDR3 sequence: CASSPLPEGKAEAFF. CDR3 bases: TGTGCCAGCTCACCACTGCCAGAAGGAAAAGCTGAAGCTTTCTTT.

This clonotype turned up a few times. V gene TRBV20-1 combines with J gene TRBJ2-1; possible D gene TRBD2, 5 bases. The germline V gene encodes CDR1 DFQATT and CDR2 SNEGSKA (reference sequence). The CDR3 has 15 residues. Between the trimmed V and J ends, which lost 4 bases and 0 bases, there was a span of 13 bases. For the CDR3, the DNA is TGCAGTGCTACCCCAGCGGAGAGCTCCTACAATGAGCAGTTCTTC. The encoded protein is CSATPAESSYNEQFF.

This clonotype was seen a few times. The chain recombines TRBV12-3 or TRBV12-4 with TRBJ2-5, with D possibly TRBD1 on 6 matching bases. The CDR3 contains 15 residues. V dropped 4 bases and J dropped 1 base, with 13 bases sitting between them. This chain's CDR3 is CASSSRTDSQETQYF. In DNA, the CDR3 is TGTGCCAGCAGTTCAAGAACGGACAGCCAAGAGACCCAGTACTTC.

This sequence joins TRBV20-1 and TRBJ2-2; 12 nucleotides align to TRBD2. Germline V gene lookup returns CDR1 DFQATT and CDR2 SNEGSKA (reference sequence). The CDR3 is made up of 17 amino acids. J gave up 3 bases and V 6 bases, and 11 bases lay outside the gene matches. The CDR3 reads CSARGLAGGLDTGELFF. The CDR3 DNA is TGCAGTGCCAGGGGTCTAGCGGGAGGGCTGGACACCGGGGAGCTGTTTTTT.

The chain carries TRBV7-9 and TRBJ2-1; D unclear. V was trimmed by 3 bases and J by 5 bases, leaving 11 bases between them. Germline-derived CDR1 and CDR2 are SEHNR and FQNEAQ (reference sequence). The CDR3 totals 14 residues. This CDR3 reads CASSFNPINNEQFF. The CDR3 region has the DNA TGTGCCAGCAGCTTTAACCCCATTAACAATGAGCAGTTCTTC.

CDR3 protein: CASSLRRNEKLFF. The CDR3 DNA reads as TGTGCCAGCAGTTTACGACGGAATGAAAAACTGTTTTTT. The rearrangement uses TRBV12-3 or TRBV12-4 and TRBJ1-4; D not resolved. This CDR3 has 13 residues. With 2 bases removed from V and 5 bases from J, the gap between germline ends came to 6 bases.

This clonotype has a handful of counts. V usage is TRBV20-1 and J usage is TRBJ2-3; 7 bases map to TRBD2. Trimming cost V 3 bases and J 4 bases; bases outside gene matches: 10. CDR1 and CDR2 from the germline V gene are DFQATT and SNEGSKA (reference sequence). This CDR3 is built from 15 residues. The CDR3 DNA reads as TGCAGTGCTAGCCCCTGGGAGCGGGGTTCAGATACGCAGTATTTT. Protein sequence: CSASPWERGSDTQYF.

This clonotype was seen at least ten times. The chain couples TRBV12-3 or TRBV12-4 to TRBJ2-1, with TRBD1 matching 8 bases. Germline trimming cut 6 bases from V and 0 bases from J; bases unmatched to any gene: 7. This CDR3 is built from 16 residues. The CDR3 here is CASRPNTGGSYNEQFF. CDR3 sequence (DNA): TGTGCCAGCAGACCTAATACAGGGGGCTCCTACAATGAGCAGTTCTTC.

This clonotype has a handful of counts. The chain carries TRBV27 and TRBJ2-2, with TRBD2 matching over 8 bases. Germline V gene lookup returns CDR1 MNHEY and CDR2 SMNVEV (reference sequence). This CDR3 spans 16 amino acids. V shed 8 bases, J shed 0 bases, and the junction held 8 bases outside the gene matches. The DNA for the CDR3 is TGTGCCAGCCTGGGCCGAGCGGGGGCGAACACCGGGGAGCTGTTTTTT. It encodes CASLGRAGANTGELFF.

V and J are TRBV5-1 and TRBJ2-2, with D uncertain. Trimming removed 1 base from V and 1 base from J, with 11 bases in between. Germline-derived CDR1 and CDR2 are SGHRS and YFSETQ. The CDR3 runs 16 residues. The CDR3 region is CASSLSATENTGELFF. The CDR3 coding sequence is TGCGCCAGCAGCTTGTCCGCGACTGAGAACACCGGGGAGCTGTTTTTT. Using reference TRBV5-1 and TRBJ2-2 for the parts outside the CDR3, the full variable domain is KAGVTQTPRYLIKTRGQQVTLSCSPISGHRSVSWYQQTPGQGLQFLFEYFSETQRNKGNFPGRFSGRQFSNSRSEMNVSTLELGDSALYLCASSLSATENTGELFFGEGSRLTVL.

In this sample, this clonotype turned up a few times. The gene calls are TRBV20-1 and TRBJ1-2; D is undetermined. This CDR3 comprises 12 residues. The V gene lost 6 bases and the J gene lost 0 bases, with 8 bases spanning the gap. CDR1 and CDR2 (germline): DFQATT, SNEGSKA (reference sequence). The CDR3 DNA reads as TGCAGTGCCCCGATTCCTAACTATGGCTACACCTTC. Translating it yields CSAPIPNYGYTF.

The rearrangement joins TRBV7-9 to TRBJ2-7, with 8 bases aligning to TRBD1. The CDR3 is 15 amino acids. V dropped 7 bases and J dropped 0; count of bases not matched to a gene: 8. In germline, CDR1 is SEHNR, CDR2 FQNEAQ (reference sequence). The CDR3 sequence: CASTNGGQGSYEQYF. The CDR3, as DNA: TGTGCCAGCACCAATGGCGGACAGGGCTCCTACGAGCAGTACTTC.